This T cell receptor (beta chain) appears in the sequencing data of a study of early stage breast cancer tumors. The germline CDR1 and CDR2 sequences are KGHSH and LQKENI. The CDR3 extends over 15 amino acids. V was trimmed by 2 bases and J by 7 bases, leaving 15 bases between them. This clone showed up just once. TCRdb keeps only in-frame clones here, not all; method: immunoSEQ multiplex PCR. The sample carries under 30,000 clones, 72% recorded once. This clonotype was sampled from a person aged 45-65 years with breast cancer. Sequencing input: blood. The chain is built from TRBV18 and TRBJ1-5, with a weak D call TRBD1 (5 bases). The CDR3 protein is CASSPRDGEYQPQHF. In nucleotides, the CDR3 is TGTGCCAGCTCACCAAGGGACGGGGAGTACCAGCCCCAGCATTTT.